This T cell receptor (beta chain) was documented in a study of cytomegalovirus exposure and HLA in healthy donors. Overall study findings and caveats: In a later analysis, specific HLA alleles were associated with 15,000 or so TCR beta sequences at a 0.05 false discovery rate. There were 150 or so TCR beta chains listed as cytomegalovirus-associated.

On this clone: Its antigen is as yet unknown.

It was with 60 Vbeta and 13 Jbeta primers that the PCR ran. Profiled with immunoSEQ multiplex PCR; TCRdb holds only in-frame clones, not every one. Among about 160,000 clones, roughly 90% were seen once, and the ten largest hold approximately 2%. The origin of this receptor is a woman aged 18-29 years in good health and CMV-seronegative. Sequenced material: PBMCs.

The CDR3 bases are TGTGCCAGCAGTTTCGCAGGGACAGGGGACAGCAATCAGCCCCAGCATTTT. It is translated as CASSFAGTGDSNQPQHF. The rearrangement links TRBV28 to TRBJ1-5, with 10 bases fitting TRBD1. Germline-derived CDR1 and CDR2 are MDHEN and SYDVKM. Trimming cost V 3 bases and J 1 base; bases outside gene matches: 6. CDR3 length: 17 residues.